The subject of this entry is one T cell receptor beta chain. The sample belongs to a study of T cell changes during pregnancy in multiple sclerosis. The CDR3 loop spans 14 amino acids. Per germline, CDR1 SGHAT and CDR2 FQNNGV. V dropped 0 bases and J dropped 6 bases, with 9 bases sitting between them. Sequenced by immunoSEQ multiplex PCR; TCRdb stores in-frame clones only, minus some. This sample has over 20,000 clones, with approximately 90% found just once. This sequence was found in a female donor in good health, enrolled as a control in a pregnancy study. The gene calls are TRBV11-2 and TRBJ2-1; D not certain. Here the sequenced sample was CD8+ T cells from peripheral blood mononuclear cells, taken in the second trimester of pregnancy. Here the CDR3 DNA reads TGTGCCAGCAGCTTAGATATTACGGGCAATGAGCAGTTCTTC. Its translation: CASSLDITGNEQFF.